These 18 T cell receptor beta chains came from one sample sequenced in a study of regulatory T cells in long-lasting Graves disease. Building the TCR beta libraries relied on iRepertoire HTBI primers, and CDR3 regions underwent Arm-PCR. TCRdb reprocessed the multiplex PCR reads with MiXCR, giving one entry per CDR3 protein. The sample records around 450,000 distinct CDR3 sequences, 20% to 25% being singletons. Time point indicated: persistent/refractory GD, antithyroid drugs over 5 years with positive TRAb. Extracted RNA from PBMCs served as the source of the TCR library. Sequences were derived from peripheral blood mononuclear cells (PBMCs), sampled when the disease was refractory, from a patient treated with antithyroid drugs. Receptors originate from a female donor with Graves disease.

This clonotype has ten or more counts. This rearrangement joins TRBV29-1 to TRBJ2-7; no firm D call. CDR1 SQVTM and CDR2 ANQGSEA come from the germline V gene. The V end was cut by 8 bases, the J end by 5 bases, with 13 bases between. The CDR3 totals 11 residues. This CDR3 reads CSLAIGNEQYF. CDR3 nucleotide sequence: TGCAGCTTGGCGATTGGGAACGAGCAGTACTTC.

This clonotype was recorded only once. This CDR3 reads CASTLRGRLDTQYF. In nucleotides, the CDR3 is TGTGCCAGCACCCTTCGTGGCCGCCTAGATACGCAGTATTTT. The rearrangement uses TRBV6-2 or TRBV6-3 and TRBJ2-3; D uncertain. Per germline, CDR1 MNHEY and CDR2 SVGEGT. The ends were cut back, 7 bases at V and 5 bases at J, with 16 bases in the middle. The CDR3 extends over 14 amino acids.

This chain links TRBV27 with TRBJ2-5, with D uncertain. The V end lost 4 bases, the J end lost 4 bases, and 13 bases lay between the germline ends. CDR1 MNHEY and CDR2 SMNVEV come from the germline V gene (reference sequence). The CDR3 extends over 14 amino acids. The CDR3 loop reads CASSWQVDPETQYF. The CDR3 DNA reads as TGTGCCAGCAGTTGGCAGGTGGATCCAGAGACCCAGTACTTC.

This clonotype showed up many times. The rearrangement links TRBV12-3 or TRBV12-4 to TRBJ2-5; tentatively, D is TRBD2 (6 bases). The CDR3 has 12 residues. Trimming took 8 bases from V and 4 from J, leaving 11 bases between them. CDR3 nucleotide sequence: TGTGCCAGCGGTCCGGGAGTAGAGACCCAGTACTTC. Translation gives CASGPGVETQYF.

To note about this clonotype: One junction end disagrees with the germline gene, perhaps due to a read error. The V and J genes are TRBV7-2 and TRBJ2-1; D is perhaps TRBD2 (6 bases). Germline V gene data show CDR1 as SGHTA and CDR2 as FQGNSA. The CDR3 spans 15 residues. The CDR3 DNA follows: TGTGCCAACAGCCCGGGGGTGGGGGTATACAATGAGCAGTTCTTC. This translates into CANSPGVGVYNEQFF.

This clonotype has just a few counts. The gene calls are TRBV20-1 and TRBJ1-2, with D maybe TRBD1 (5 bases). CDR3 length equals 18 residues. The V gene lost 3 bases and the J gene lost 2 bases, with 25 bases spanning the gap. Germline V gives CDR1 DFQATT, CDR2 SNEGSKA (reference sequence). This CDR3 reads CSARFPSSYIQANYGYTF. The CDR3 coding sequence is TGCAGTGCTAGGTTTCCATCATCATATATACAGGCGAACTATGGCTACACCTTC.

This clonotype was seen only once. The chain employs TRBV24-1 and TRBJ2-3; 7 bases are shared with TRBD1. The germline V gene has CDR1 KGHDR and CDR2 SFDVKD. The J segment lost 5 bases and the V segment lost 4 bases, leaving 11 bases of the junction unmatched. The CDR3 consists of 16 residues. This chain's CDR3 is CATSDPTGAFRDTQYF. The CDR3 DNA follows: TGTGCCACCAGTGACCCAACAGGGGCGTTTAGAGATACGCAGTATTTT.

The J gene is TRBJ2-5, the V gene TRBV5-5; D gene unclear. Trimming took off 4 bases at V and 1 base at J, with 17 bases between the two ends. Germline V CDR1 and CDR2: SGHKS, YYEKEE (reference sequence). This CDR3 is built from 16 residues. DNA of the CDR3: TGTGCCAGCAGCAGCCCGTCCGACGGTGGCCAAGAGACCCAGTACTTC. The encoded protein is CASSSPSDGGQETQYF.

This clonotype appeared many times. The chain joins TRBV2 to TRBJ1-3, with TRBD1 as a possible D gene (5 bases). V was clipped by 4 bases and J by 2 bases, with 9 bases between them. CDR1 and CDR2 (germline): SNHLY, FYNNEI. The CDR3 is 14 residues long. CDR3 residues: CASSVGRAGNTIYF. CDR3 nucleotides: TGTGCCAGCAGTGTGGGCAGGGCTGGAAACACCATATATTTT.

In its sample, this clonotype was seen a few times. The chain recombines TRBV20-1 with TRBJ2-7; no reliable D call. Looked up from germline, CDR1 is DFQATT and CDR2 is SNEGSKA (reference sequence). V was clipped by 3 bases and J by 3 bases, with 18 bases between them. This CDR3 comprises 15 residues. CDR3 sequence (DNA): TGCAGTGCTAGGCCCGGGCAGGTAAAAGTCTACGAGCAGTACTTC. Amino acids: CSARPGQVKVYEQYF.

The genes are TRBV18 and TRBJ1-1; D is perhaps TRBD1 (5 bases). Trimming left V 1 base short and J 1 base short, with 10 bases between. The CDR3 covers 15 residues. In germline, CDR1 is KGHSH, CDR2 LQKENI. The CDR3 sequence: CASSPLAGWNTEAFF. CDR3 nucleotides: TGTGCCAGCTCACCACTCGCAGGGTGGAACACTGAAGCTTTCTTT.

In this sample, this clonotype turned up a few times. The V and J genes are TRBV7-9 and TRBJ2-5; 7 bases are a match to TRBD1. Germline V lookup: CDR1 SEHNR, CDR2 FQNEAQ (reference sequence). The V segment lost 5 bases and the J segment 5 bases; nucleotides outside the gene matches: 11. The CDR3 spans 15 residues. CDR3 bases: TGTGCCAGCAGCCCCAGACAGGGTAGTGCGGAGACCCAGTACTTC. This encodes CASSPRQGSAETQYF. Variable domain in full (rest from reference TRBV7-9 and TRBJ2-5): DTGVSQNPRHKITKRGQNVTFRCDPISEHNRLYWYRQTLGQGPEFLTYFQNEAQLEKSRLLSDRFSAERPKGSFSTLEIQRTEQGDSAMYLCASSPRQGSAETQYFGPGTRLLVL.

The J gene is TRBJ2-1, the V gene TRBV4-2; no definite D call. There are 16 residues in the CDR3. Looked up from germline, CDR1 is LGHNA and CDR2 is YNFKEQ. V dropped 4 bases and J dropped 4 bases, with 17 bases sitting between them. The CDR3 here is CASSPLGESGYNEQFF. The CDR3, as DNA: TGTGCCAGCAGCCCCCTAGGAGAGTCTGGGTACAATGAGCAGTTCTTC.

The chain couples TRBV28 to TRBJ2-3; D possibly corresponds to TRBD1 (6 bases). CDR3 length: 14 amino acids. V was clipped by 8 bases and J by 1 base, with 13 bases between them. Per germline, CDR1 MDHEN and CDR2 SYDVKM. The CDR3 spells CASGTSSGTDTQYF. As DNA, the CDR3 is TGTGCCAGCGGGACATCCTCTGGCACAGATACGCAGTATTTT. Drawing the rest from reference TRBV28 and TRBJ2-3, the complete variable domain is DVKVTQSSRYLVKRTGEKVFLECVQDMDHENMFWYRQDPGLGLRLIYFSYDVKMKEKGDIPEGYSVSREKKERFSLILESASTNQTSMYLCASGTSSGTDTQYFGPGTRLTVL.

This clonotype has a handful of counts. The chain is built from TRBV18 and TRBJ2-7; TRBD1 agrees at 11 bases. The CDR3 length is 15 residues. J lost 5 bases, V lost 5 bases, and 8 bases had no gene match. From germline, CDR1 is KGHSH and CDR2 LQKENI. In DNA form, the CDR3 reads TGTGCCAGCTCATACATTGGGACAGGGGGAAACGAGCAGTACTTC. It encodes CASSYIGTGGNEQYF.

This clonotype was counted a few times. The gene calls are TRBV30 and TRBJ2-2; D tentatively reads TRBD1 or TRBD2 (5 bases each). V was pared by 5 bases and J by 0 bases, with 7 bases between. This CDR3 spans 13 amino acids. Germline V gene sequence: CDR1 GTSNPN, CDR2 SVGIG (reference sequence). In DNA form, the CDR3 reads TGTGCCTGGGGGACCACGAACACCGGGGAGCTGTTTTTT. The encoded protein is CAWGTTNTGELFF.

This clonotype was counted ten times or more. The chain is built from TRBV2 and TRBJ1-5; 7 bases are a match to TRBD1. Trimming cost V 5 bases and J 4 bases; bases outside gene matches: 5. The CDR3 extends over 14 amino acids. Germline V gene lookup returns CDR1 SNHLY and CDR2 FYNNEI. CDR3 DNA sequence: TGTGCCAGCAGTAGAGACAGGGCAAATCAGCCCCAGCATTTT. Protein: CASSRDRANQPQHF. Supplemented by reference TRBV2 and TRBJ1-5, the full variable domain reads EPEVTQTPSHQVTQMGQEVILRCVPISNHLYFYWYRQILGQKVEFLVSFYNNEISEKSEIFDDQFSVERPDGSNFTLKIRSTKLEDSAMYFCASSRDRANQPQHFGDGTRLSIL.

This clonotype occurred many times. In DNA, the CDR3 is TGTGCCAGCAGTCGACAGGGTCCTAATGAAAAACTGTTTTTT. Protein sequence: CASSRQGPNEKLFF. The rearrangement uses TRBV12-3 or TRBV12-4 and TRBJ1-4; TRBD1 matches 7 bases. This CDR3 has 14 residues. Trimming at V came to 5 bases and at J to 3 bases, leaving 3 bases not matched to a gene.